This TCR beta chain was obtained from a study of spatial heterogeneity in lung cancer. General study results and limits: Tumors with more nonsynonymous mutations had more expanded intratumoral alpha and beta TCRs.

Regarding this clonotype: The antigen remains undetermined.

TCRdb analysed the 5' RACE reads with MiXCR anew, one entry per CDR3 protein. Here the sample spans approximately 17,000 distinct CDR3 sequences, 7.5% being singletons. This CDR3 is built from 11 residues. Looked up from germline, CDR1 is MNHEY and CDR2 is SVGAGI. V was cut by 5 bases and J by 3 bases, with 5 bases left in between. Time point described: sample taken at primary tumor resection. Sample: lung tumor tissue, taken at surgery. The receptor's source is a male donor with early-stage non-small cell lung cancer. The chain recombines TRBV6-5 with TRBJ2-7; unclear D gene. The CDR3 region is CASSTDYEQYF. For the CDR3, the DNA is TGTGCCAGCAGTACCGACTACGAGCAGTACTTC.